Below are 2 T cell receptor beta chains sequenced from a single sample in a study of T cells in Graves' hyperthyroidism and ophthalmopathy (dated by TCRdb to between 2018 and 2021). Library preparation used multiplex PCR. The listed sequencing device is Illumina HiSeq 2000. The TCR beta CDR3 regions were amplified from the RNA transcripts. The first round of RT-PCR for the TCR CDR3 was performed with the HTBI primer set and the Qiagen OneStep RT-PCR kit. TCRdb trimmed public reads at Q25 via fastp, called clones via MiXCR and kept in-frame beta chains. CDR3 protein duplicates are merged, each entry listing the most common genes and DNA. The sample profile shows some 570,000 distinct CDR3 sequences; over 12% of them were found once. Jointly, the top ten make up roughly 6.9% of the sample. Sequenced input: blood. The source is a woman in her late teens or twenties with Graves' ophthalmopathy.

This clonotype has at least ten counts. This chain joins TRBV2 and TRBJ2-1; TRBD2 aligns across 7 bases. This CDR3 is built from 16 residues. J gave up 5 bases and V 8 bases, and 15 bases lay outside the gene matches. CDR1 is SNHLY and CDR2 is FYNNEI in the germline V gene. The CDR3 here is CASGFSGDSLNNEQFF. The DNA of the CDR3 is TGTGCCAGCGGATTCAGCGGGGACTCTTTAAACAATGAGCAGTTCTTC.

CDR3 protein: CASSLTTVDNSPLHF. The CDR3 DNA reads as TGTGCCAGCAGCTTAACGACGGTTGATAATTCACCCCTCCACTTT. This chain connects TRBV7-6 to TRBJ1-6; D remains ambiguous. Germline CDR1 is SGHVS and CDR2 is FNYEAQ. The CDR3 totals 15 residues. Trimming removed 2 bases from V and 5 bases from J, with 10 bases in between. The variable domain in full, completed from reference TRBV7-6 and TRBJ1-6, reads GAGVSQSPRYKVTKRGQDVALRCDPISGHVSLYWYRQALGQGPEFLTYFNYEAQQDKSGLPNDRFSAERPEGSISTLTIQRTEQRDSAMYRCASSLTTVDNSPLHFGNGTRLTVT.